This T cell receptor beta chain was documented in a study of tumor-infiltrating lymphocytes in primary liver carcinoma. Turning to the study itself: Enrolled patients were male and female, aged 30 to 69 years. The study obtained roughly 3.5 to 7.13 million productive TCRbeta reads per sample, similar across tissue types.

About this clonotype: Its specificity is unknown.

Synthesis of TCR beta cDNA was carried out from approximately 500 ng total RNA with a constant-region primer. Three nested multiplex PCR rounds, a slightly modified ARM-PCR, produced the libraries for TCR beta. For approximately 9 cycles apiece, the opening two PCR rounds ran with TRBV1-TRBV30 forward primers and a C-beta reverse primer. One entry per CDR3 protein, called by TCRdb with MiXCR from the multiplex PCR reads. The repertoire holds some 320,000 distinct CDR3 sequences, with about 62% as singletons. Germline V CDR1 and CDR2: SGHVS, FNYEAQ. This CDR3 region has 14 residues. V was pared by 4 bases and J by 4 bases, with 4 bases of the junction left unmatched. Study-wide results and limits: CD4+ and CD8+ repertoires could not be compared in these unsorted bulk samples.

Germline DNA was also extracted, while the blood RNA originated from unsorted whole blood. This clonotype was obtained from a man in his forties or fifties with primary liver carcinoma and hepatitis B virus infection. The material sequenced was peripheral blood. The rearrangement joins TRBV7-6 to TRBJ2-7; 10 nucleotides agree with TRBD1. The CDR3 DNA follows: TGTGCCAGCAGCTCGGGACAGGGGCGGTACGAGCAGTACTTC. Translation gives CASSSGQGRYEQYF.